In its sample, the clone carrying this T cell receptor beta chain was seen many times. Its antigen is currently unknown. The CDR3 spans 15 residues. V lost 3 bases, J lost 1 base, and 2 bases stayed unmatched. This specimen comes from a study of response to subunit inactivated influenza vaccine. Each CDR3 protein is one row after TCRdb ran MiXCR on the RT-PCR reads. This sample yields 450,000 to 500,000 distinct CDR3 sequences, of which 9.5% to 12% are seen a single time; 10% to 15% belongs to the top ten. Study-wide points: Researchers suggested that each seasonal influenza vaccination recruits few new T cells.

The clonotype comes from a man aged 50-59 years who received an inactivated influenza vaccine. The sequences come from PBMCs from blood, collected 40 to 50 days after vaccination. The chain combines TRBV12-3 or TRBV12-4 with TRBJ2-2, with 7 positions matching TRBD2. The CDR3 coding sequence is TGTGCCAGCAGTTTCCTAGCGGAGAACACCGGGGAGCTGTTTTTT. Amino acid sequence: CASSFLAENTGELFF.